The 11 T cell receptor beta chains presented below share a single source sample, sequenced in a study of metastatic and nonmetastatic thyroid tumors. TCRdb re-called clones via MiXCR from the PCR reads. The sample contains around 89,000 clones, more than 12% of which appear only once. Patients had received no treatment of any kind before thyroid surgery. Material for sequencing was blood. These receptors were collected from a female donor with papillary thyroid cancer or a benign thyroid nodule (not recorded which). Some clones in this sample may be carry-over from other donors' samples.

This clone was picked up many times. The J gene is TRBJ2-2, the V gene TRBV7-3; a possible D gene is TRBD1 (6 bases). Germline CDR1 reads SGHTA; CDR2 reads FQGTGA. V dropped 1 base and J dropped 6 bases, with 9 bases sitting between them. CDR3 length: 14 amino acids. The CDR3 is CASSLNRVPGELFF. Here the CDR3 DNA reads TGTGCCAGCAGCTTAAACAGGGTTCCCGGGGAGCTGTTTTTT.

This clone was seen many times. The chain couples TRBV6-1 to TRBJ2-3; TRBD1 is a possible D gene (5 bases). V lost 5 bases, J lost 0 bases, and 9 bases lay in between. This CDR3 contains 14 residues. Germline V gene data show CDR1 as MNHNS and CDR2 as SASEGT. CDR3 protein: CASSTGLSTDTQYF. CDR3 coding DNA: TGTGCCAGCAGTACAGGCCTAAGCACAGATACGCAGTATTTT.

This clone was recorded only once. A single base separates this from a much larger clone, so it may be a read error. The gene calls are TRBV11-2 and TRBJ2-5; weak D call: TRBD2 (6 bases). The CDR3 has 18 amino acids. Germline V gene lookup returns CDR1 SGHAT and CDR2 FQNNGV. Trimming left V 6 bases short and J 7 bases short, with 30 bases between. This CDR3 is CASSLGLGASGWAGTQYF. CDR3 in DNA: TGTGCCAGCAGTCTTGGGCTGGGTGCAAGCGGGTGGGCAGGGACCCAGTACTTC.

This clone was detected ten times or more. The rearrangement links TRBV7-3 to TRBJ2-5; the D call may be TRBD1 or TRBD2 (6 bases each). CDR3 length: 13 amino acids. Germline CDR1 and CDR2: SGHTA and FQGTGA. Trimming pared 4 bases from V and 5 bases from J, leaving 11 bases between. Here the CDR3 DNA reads TGTGCCAGCAGCTACGGGGGCGGGGAGACCCAGTACTTC. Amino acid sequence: CASSYGGGETQYF.

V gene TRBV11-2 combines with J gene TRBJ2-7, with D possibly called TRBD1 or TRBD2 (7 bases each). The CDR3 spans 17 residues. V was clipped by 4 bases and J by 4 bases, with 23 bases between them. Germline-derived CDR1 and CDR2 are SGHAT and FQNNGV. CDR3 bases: TGTGCCAGCAGCTCGCCTGTGGGGTCAGGGGGGGCTTACGAGCAGTACTTC. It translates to CASSSPVGSGGAYEQYF.

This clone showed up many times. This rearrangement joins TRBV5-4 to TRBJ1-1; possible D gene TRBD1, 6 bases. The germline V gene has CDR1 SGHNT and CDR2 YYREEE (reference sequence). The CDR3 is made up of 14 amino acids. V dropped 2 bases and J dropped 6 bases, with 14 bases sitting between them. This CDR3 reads CASSFYSQGPEAFF. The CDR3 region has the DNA TGTGCCAGCAGCTTCTATTCGCAGGGGCCTGAAGCTTTCTTT.

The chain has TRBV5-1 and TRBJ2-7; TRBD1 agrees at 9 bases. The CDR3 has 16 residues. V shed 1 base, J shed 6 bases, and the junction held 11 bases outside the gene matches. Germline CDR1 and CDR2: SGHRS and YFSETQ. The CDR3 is CASSLQTGGGISEQYF. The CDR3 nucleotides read TGCGCCAGCAGCTTGCAAACAGGGGGCGGAATCTCCGAGCAGTACTTC.

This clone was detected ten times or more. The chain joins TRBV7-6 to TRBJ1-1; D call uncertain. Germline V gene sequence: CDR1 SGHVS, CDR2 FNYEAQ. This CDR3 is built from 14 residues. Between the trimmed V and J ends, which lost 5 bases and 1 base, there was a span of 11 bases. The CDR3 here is CASSPGRSNTEAFF. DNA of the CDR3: TGTGCCAGCAGCCCCGGACGGTCGAACACTGAAGCTTTCTTT.

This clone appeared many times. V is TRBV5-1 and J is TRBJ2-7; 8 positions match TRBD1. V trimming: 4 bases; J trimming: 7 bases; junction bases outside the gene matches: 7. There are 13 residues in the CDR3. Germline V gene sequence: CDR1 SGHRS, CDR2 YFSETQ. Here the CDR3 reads CASSHGQGWEQYF. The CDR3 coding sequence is TGCGCCAGCAGCCACGGACAGGGCTGGGAGCAGTACTTC.

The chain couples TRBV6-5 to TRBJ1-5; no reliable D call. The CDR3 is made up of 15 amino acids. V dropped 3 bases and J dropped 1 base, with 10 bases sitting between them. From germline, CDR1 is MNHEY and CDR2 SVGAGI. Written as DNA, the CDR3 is TGTGCCAGCAGTTATGCATGTGGGAGCAATCAGCCCCAGCATTTT. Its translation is CASSYACGSNQPQHF.

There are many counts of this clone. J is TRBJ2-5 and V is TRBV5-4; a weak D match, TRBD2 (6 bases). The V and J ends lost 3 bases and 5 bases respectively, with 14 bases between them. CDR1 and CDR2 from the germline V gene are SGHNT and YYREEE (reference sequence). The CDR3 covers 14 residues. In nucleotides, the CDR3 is TGTGCCAGCAGCTCCTCGACTAGTCAGGAGACCCAGTACTTC. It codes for CASSSSTSQETQYF.